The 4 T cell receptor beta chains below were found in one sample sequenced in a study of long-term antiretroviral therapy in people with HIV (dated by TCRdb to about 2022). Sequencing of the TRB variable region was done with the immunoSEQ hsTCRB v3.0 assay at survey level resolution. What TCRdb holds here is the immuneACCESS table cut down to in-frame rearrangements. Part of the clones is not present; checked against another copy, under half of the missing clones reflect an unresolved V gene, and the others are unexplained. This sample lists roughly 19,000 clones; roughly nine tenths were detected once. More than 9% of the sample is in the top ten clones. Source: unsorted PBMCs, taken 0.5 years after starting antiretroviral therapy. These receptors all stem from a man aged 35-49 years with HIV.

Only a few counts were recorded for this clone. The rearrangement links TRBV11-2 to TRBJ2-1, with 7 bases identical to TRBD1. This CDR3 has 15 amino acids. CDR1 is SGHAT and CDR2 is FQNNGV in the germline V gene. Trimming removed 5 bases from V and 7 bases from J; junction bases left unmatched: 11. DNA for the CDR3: TGTGCCAGCAGCCCGTCAAGGGGGCGTAGAAATGAGCAGTTCTTC. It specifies CASSPSRGRRNEQFF.

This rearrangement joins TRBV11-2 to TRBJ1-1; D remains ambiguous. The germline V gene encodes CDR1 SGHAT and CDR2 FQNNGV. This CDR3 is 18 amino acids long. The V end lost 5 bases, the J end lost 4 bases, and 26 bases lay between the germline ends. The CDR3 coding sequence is TGTGCCAGCAGCCGTACGTCCCTTAACTCACCCATGGGCACTGAAGCTTTCTTT. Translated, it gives CASSRTSLNSPMGTEAFF.

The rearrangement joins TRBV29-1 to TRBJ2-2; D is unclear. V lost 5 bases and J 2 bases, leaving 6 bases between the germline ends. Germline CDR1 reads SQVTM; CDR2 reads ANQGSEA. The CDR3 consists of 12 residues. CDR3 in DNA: TGCAGCGTTAGTACAAACACCGGGGAGCTGTTTTTT. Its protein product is CSVSTNTGELFF.

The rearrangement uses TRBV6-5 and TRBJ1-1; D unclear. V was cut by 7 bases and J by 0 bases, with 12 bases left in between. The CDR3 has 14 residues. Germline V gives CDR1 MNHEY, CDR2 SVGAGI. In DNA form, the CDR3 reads TGTGCCAGCAAGCCGGAAACAATGAACACTGAAGCTTTCTTT. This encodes CASKPETMNTEAFF.